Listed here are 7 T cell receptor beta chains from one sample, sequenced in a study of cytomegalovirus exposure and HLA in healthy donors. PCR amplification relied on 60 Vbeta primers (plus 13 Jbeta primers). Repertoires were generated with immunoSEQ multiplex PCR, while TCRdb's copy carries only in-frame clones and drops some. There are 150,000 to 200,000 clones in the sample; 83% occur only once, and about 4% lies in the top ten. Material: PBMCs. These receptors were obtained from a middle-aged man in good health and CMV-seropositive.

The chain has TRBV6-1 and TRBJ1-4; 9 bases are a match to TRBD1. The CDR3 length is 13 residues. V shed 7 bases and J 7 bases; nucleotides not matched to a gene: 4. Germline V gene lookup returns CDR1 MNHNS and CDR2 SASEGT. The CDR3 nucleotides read TGTGCCAGCACGACAGGGGGTGGTGAAAAACTGTTTTTT. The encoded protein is CASTTGGGEKLFF.

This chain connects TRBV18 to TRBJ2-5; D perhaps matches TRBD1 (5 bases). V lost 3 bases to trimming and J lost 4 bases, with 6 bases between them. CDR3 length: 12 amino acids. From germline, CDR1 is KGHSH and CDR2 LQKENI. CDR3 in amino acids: CASSPRGETQYF. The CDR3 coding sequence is TGTGCCAGCTCACCTAGGGGAGAGACCCAGTACTTC.

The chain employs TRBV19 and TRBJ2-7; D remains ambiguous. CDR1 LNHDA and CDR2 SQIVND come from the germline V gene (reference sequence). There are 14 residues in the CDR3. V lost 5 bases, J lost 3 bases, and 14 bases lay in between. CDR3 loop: CASSAATQFYEQYF. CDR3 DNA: TGTGCCAGTAGTGCGGCGACCCAATTCTACGAGCAGTACTTC.

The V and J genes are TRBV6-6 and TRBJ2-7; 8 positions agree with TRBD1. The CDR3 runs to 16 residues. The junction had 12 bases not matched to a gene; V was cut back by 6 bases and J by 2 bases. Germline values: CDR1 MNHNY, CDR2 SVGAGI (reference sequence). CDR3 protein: CASSRTRQGFTYEQYF. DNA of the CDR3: TGTGCCAGCAGCCGGACAAGACAGGGGTTCACCTACGAGCAGTACTTC.

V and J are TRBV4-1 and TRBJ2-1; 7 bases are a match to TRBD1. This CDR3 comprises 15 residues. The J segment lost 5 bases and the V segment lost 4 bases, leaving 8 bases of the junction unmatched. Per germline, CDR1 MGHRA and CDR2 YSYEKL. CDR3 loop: CASSPAPGTDNEQFF. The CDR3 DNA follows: TGCGCCAGCAGCCCCGCACCCGGGACAGACAATGAGCAGTTCTTC.

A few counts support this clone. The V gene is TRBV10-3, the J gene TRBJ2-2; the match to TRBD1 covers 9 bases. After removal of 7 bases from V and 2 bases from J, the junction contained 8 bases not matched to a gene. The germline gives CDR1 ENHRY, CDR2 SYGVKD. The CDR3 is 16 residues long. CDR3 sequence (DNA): TGTGCCATCAACCAGGACAGGGGAACTAACACCGGGGAGCTGTTTTTT. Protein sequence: CAINQDRGTNTGELFF.

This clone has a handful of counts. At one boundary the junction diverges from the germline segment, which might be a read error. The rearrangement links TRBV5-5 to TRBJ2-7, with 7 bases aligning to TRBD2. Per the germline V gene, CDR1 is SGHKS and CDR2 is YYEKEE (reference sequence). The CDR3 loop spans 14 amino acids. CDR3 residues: CASRKMLAEPLGDF. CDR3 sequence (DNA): TGTGCCAGCAGGAAAATGCTAGCGGAACCTTTAGGAGACTTC.